This entry is about one T cell receptor beta chain. Its specificity is unknown. The data originate from a study of cytomegalovirus exposure and HLA in healthy donors. General study results and limits: Researchers reported from a later analysis that most CMV-associated TCR beta chains appeared HLA-restricted. Among the sequence variants, a highly shared cluster was likely an artifact of sequencing.

The donors (healthy individuals) were bone marrow donors. Primers for the PCR totalled 60 Vbeta and 13 Jbeta. Sequencing used immunoSEQ multiplex PCR; TCRdb keeps in-frame clones, though not all of them. The table lists fewer than 200,000 clones, 75% to 85% of them singletons. V lost 4 bases, J lost 0 bases, and 15 bases lay in between. In germline, CDR1 is MNHEY, CDR2 SVGAGI. The CDR3 sequence is 16 residues long. This chain uses TRBV6-5 with TRBJ1-1, with D unresolved. Specimen: PBMCs. The TCR comes from a woman aged 30 to 39 in good health and CMV-seronegative. For the CDR3, the DNA is TGTGCCAGCAGTTTGGAGTCAGCCCCCATGAACACTGAAGCTTTCTTT. Amino acids: CASSLESAPMNTEAFF.